Below, 5 T cell receptor beta chains from the same sample are listed, as sequenced in a study of shared clonotypes between healthy human individuals (dated by TCRdb to about 2020). The method behind the library was the immunoSEQ multiplex PCR assay. TCRdb provides this immuneACCESS table in a form limited to in-frame rearrangements. Some clones are lacking; in checked studies, under half of them reflect an unresolved V gene, and why the rest are absent is not known. This sample comprises hundreds of thousands of clones, roughly 70% of them detected only once. The ten biggest clones cover about 1.7% of the sample. The sample consisted of memory CD4+ T cells sorted from blood. The meaning of the sample's cell subset or site label: CD45RA-negative fraction. The receptors originated from a woman aged 25 to 45 in good health.

This sequence joins TRBV7-9 and TRBJ2-3, with D unresolved. Looked up from germline, CDR1 is SEHNR and CDR2 is FQNEAQ (reference sequence). CDR3 length: 16 amino acids. Trimming pared 5 bases from V and 2 bases from J, leaving 17 bases between. In DNA, the CDR3 is TGTGCCAGCAGCCCTCCCACTTCCCGCGACACAGATACGCAGTATTTT. Translation gives CASSPPTSRDTDTQYF.

This rearrangement joins TRBV5-1 to TRBJ1-1; 11 positions agree with TRBD1. J lost 11 bases, V lost 3 bases, and 9 bases had no gene match. The CDR3 sequence is 14 residues long. Germline V lookup: CDR1 SGHRS, CDR2 YFSETQ. The CDR3 region has the DNA TGCGCCAGCAGCTGGGGGACAGGGGGACAATCGGCTTTCTTT. It encodes CASSWGTGGQSAFF.

This chain uses TRBV2 with TRBJ2-5; maybe TRBD2 (5 bases). Germline V CDR1 and CDR2: SNHLY, FYNNEI. The CDR3 extends over 14 amino acids. Between the trimmed V and J ends, which lost 3 bases and 7 bases, there was a span of 15 bases. The CDR3 DNA reads as TGTGCCAGCAGTGATTGGCTAGCCGGCGGGACCCAGTACTTC. The encoded protein is CASSDWLAGGTQYF.

This chain joins TRBV7-3 and TRBJ2-2; TRBD1 is a possible D gene (6 bases). V was shortened by 5 bases and J by 4 bases, with 11 bases between the two germline ends. Per the germline V gene, CDR1 is SGHTA and CDR2 is FQGTGA. CDR3 length equals 14 residues. This chain's CDR3 is CASSRTVATGELFF. In nucleotides, the CDR3 is TGTGCCAGCAGCCGGACAGTCGCCACCGGGGAGCTGTTTTTT.

The chain has TRBV28 and TRBJ2-1; D gene ambiguous. The length of the CDR3 is 14 residues. The germline V gene encodes CDR1 MDHEN and CDR2 SYDVKM. Trimming pared 4 bases from V and 5 bases from J, leaving 12 bases between. CDR3 residues: CASSSGTRNNEQFF. For the CDR3, the DNA is TGTGCCAGCAGTTCCGGAACGCGGAACAATGAGCAGTTCTTC.